This T cell receptor (beta chain) emerged from a study of blood T cell repertoires in COVID-19. The wider study: Sites in the United States, Italy and Spain provided acute and convalescent COVID-19 samples. T cells, B-cell-depleted T cells, or PBMCs provided the cDNA or gDNA that served as material.

CDR3 length: 13 residues. Germline V gene lookup returns CDR1 MNHEY and CDR2 SVGAGI. Trimming removed 4 bases at V and 7 bases at J, with 14 bases between. Per the study methods: Reference gene primer amplification in the assay estimated nucleated cell counts. Generated by immunoSEQ multiplex PCR, the TCRdb table keeps only in-frame clones and is missing some. V, J and clone size derive from that table, while D and trimming were established from the DNA sequence. The sample has 160,000 or so clones, about 81% seen once. The J gene is TRBJ2-7, the V gene TRBV6-5; a weak D match, TRBD1 (5 bases). The material sequenced was peripheral blood. The receptor was derived from a human donor in a cohort sampled during active COVID-19. Here the CDR3 DNA reads TGTGCCAGCAGTTCGTATCTCAAGGGGGAGCAGTACTTC. As protein: CASSSYLKGEQYF.